This passage covers 5 T cell receptor beta chains from one sample sequenced in a study of T-cell reconstitution after alpha-beta-depleted transplantation in children. The TCRbeta library incorporated unique molecular identifiers. From the PCR reads, TCRdb called clonotypes with MiXCR, one entry per CDR3 protein. Counted here are around 300,000 distinct CDR3 sequences, around 20% occurring once; the ten biggest clones make up 10% to 11%. Sequenced here: PBMCs, mostly from graft donor cells, sampled 180 days after TCRalphabeta/CD19-depleted stem cell transplant. These receptors all come from a male patient between 5 and 17 years old who had a stem cell transplant for acute lymphoblastic leukemia, so the T cells may come from the graft donor.

This clonotype was seen only a few times. The chain links TRBV7-3 to TRBJ2-1, with 7 bases fitting TRBD2. The germline gives CDR1 SGHTA, CDR2 FQGTGA. The CDR3 covers 15 residues. The ends lost 1 base at V and 4 bases at J; junction bases unmatched: 4. The CDR3 protein is CASSLIVGGYNEQFF. The CDR3 DNA sequence: TGTGCCAGCAGCTTAATAGTGGGAGGGTACAATGAGCAGTTCTTC.

The chain carries TRBV5-1 and TRBJ2-5, with D perhaps matching TRBD1 or TRBD2 (6 bases each). The CDR3 totals 15 residues. The ends were cut back, 2 bases at V and 0 bases at J, with 11 bases in the middle. Germline values: CDR1 SGHRS, CDR2 YFSETQ. As DNA, the CDR3 is TGCGCCAGCAGCTTCCAAAGGGGGGACCAAGAGACCCAGTACTTC. Translated, it gives CASSFQRGDQETQYF.

This clonotype has a handful of counts. This chain uses TRBV5-1 with TRBJ2-1, with D possibly being TRBD2 (5 bases). Trimming removed 5 bases at V and 14 bases at J, with 23 bases between. Germline V CDR1 and CDR2: SGHRS, YFSETQ. The CDR3 spans 14 residues. CDR3 nucleotide sequence: TGCGCCAGCAGTCCCAGCGGAGCCCCTACTGGGGAGTTCTTC. Its translation: CASSPSGAPTGEFF.

The V call is TRBV7-6, the J call TRBJ2-3; D might be TRBD1 (5 bases). The CDR3 runs to 16 residues. V was trimmed by 2 bases and J by 4 bases, leaving 16 bases between them. The germline CDR1 and CDR2 sequences are SGHVS and FNYEAQ. In nucleotides, the CDR3 is TGTGCCAGCAGCTTAAGTCGTACTTCAGGGCCAGATACGCAGTATTTT. Translated: CASSLSRTSGPDTQYF.

This clonotype was picked up a small number of times. The V and J genes are TRBV12-3 or TRBV12-4 and TRBJ1-6, with D perhaps matching TRBD1 (5 bases). V was clipped by 5 bases and J by 0 bases, with 20 bases between them. The CDR3 covers 19 residues. CDR3 coding DNA: TGTGCCAGCAGTCCACGGACACCTTTGTCATACTCCTATAATTCACCCCTCCACTTT. It encodes CASSPRTPLSYSYNSPLHF.